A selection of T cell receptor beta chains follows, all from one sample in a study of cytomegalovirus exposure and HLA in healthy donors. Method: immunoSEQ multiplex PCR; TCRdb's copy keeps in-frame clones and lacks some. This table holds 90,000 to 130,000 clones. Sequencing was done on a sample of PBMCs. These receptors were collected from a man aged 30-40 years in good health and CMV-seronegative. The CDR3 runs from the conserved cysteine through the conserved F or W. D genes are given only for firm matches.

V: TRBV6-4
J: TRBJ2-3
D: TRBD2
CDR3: CASSDLGGTDTQYF
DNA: TGTGCCAGCAGTGACCTGGGGGGGACAGATACGCAGTATTTT

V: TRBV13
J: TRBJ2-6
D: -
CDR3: CASSAGFFGANVLTF
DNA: TGTGCCAGCAGTGCAGGGTTTTTTGGGGCCAACGTCCTGACTTTC

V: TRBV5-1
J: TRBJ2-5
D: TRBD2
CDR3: CASSLGGTSRETQYF
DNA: TGCGCCAGCAGCTTGGGTGGGACTAGCCGGGAGACCCAGTACTTC

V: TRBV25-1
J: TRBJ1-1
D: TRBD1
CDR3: CASSELGGGNTEAFF
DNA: TGTGCCAGCAGTGAATTAGGGGGCGGGAACACTGAAGCTTTCTTT

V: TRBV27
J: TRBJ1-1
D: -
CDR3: CASSFSPSTGQNTEAFF
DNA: TGTGCCAGCAGTTTCTCCCCTTCGACAGGCCAGAACACTGAAGCTTTCTTT

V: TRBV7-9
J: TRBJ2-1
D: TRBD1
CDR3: CASSFGVQGQQFF
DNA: TGTGCCAGCAGCTTTGGGGTACAGGGGCAGCAGTTCTTC

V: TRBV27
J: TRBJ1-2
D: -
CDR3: CASFGPTIPNVGGETLYGYTF
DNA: TGTGCCAGCTTTGGACCCACAATCCCAAACGTCGGGGGTGAGACACTCTATGGCTACACCTTC

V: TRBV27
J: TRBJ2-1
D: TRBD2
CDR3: CASRVTSGGWMGEQFF
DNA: TGTGCCAGCAGAGTGACTAGCGGGGGGTGGATGGGTGAGCAGTTCTTC

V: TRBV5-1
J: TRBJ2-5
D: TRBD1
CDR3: CASSPGQGLATQYF
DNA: TGCGCCAGCAGCCCCGGACAGGGCCTTGCGACCCAGTACTTC

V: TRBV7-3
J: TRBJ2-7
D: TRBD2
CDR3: CASSLAGLAGEQYF
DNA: TGTGCCAGCAGCTTAGCGGGACTAGCGGGCGAGCAGTACTTC

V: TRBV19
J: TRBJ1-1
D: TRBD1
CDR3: CASSPTGVRSEAFF
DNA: TGTGCCAGTAGTCCAACAGGGGTACGCAGTGAAGCTTTCTTT

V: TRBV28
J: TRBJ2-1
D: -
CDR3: CASTTRDNEQFF
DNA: TGTGCCAGCACCACCAGGGACAATGAGCAGTTCTTC

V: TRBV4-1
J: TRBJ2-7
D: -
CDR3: CASSQGGLYEQYF
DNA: TGCGCCAGCAGCCAGGGGGGACTCTACGAGCAGTACTTC

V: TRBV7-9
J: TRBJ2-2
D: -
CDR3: CASSLARDSGELFF
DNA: TGTGCCAGCAGCTTAGCCAGAGACTCCGGGGAGCTGTTTTTT

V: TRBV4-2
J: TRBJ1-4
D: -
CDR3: CASSQEGGANEKLFF
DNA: TGTGCCAGCAGCCAAGAGGGAGGAGCTAATGAAAAACTGTTTTTT

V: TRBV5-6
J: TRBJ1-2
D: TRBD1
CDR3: CASSFGRDRSYGYTF
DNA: TGTGCCAGCAGCTTCGGCCGGGACAGGAGCTATGGCTACACCTTC

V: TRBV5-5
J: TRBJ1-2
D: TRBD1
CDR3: CASSYGDRASGYTF
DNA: TGTGCCAGCAGCTACGGGGACAGGGCGTCTGGCTACACCTTC

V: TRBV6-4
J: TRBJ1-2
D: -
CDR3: CASSDYQGAHEGYTF
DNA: TGTGCCAGCAGTGACTATCAGGGTGCTCATGAAGGCTACACCTTC

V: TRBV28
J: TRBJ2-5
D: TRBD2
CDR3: CASSSASGGWETQYF
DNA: TGTGCCAGCAGTTCGGCTAGCGGGGGCTGGGAGACCCAGTACTTC

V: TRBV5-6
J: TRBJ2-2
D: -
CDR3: CASSQGMNTGELFF
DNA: TGTGCCAGCAGCCAGGGAATGAACACCGGGGAGCTGTTTTTT

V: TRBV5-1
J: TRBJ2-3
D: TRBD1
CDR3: CASSLRTGRTDTQYF
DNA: TGCGCCAGCAGCCTACGGACAGGGAGAACAGATACGCAGTATTTT

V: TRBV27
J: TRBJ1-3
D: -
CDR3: CASRRNRPFSGNTIYF
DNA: TGTGCCAGCAGGCGGAACCGACCTTTCTCTGGAAACACCATATATTTT

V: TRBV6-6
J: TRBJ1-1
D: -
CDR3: CASSLSMNTEAFF
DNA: TGTGCCAGCAGTCTATCAATGAACACTGAAGCTTTCTTT

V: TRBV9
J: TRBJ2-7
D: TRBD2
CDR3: CASSVGGGPYEQYF
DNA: TGTGCCAGCAGCGTAGGCGGGGGGCCCTACGAGCAGTACTTC

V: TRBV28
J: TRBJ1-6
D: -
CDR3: CASSLGQGNSPLHF
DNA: TGTGCCAGCAGTTTAGGCCAGGGGAATTCACCCCTCCACTTT

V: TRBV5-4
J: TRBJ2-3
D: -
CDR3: CASSGGTSGWRALGTDTQYF
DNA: TGTGCCAGCAGCGGCGGAACCTCAGGGTGGCGAGCTTTGGGGACAGATACGCAGTATTTT

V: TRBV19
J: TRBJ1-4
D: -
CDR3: CASWRVATNEKLFF
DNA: TGTGCCAGTTGGAGAGTTGCAACTAATGAAAAACTGTTTTTT

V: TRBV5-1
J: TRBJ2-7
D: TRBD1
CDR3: CASTTGGQGYEQYF
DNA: TGCGCCAGCACCACCGGCGGACAGGGCTACGAGCAGTACTTC

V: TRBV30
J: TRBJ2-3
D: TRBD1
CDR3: CAWSTGTGVDTQYF
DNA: TGTGCCTGGAGTACCGGGACAGGGGTCGATACGCAGTATTTT

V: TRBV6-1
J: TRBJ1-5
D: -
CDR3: CASSGRVGQPQHF
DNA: TGTGCCAGCAGTGGCAGGGTAGGGCAGCCCCAGCATTTT

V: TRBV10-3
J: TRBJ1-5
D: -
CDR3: CAISPIREQPQHF
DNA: TGTGCCATCAGCCCAATCAGGGAACAGCCCCAGCATTTT

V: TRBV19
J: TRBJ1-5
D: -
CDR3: CASSIASYSNQPQHF
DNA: TGTGCCAGTAGTATTGCCAGTTATAGCAATCAGCCCCAGCATTTT

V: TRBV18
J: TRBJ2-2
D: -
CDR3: CASSPLSLMNTGELFF
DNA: TGTGCCAGCTCACCTCTAAGCCTGATGAACACCGGGGAGCTGTTTTTT

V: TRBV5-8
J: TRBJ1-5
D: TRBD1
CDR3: CASSYDRAQPQHF
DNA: TGTGCCAGCAGTTACGACAGGGCTCAGCCCCAGCATTTT

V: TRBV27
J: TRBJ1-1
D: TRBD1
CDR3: CASSRDRPNTEAFF
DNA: TGTGCCAGCAGCCGGGACAGACCGAACACTGAAGCTTTCTTT

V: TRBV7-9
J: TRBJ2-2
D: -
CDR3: CASSLDTGELFF
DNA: TGTGCCAGCAGCCTCGACACCGGGGAGCTGTTTTTT